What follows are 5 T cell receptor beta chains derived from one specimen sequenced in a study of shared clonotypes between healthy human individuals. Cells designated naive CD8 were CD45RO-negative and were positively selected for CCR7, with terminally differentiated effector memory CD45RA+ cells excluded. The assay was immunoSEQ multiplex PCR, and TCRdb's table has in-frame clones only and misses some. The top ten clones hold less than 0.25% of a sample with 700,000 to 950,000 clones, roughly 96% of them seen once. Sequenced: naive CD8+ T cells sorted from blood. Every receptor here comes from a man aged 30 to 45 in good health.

The CDR3 DNA reads as TGTGCCAGCAGTGAACTGGGGGTCAATGAGCAGTTCTTC. This encodes CASSELGVNEQFF. The V gene is TRBV25-1, the J gene TRBJ2-1; D is tentatively TRBD1 or TRBD2 (5 bases each). The CDR3 has 13 amino acids. Trimming pared 2 bases from V and 6 bases from J, leaving 8 bases between. Germline V gene lookup returns CDR1 MGHDK and CDR2 SYGVNS. Full variable domain (remainder filled in from reference TRBV25-1 and TRBJ2-1): EADIYQTPRYLVIGTGKKITLECSQTMGHDKMYWYQQDPGMELHLIHYSYGVNSTEKGDLSSESTVSRIRTEHFPLTLESARPSHTSQYLCASSELGVNEQFFGPGTRLTVL.

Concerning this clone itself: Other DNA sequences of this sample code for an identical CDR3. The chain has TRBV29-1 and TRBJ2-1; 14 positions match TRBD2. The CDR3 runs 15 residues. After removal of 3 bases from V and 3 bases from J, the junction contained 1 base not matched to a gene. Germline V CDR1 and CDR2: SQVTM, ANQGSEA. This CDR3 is CSVEGLAGVYNEQFF. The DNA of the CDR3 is TGCAGCGTTGAGGGACTAGCGGGAGTCTACAATGAGCAGTTCTTC.

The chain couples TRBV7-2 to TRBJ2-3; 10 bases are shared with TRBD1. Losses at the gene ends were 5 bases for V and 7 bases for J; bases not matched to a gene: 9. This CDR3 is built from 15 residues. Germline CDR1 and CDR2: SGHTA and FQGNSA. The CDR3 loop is CASSVGQGLLHTQYF. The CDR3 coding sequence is TGTGCCAGCAGCGTGGGACAGGGGCTTCTGCATACGCAGTATTTT.

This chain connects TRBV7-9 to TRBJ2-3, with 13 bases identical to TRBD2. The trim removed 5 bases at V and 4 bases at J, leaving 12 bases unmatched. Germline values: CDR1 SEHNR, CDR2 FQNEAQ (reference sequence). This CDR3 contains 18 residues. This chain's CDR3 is CASSVSGLAGIGSDTQYF. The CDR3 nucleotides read TGTGCCAGCAGCGTATCGGGACTAGCGGGAATTGGGTCAGATACGCAGTATTTT.

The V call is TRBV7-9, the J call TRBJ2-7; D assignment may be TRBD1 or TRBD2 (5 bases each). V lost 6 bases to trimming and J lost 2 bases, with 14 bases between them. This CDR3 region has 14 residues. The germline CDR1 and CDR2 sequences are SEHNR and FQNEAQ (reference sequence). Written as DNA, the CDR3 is TGTGCCAGCAGGTCGGGGACGGGCACCTACGAGCAGTACTTC. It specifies CASRSGTGTYEQYF.